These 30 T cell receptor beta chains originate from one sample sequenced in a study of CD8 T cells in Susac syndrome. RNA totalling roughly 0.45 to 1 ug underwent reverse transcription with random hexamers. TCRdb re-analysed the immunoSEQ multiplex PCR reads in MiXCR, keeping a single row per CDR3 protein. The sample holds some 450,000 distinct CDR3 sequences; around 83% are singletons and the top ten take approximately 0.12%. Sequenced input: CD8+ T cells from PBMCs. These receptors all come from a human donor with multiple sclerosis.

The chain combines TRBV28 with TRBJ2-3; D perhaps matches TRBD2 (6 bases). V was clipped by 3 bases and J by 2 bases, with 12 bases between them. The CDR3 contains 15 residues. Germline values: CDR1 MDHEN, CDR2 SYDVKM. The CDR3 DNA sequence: TGTGCCAGCAGTTTCGGGGGACCAAACACAGATACGCAGTATTTT. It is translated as CASSFGGPNTDTQYF.

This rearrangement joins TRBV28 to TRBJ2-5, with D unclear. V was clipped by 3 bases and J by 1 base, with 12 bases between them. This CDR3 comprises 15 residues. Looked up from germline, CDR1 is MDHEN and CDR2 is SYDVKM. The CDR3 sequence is CASSFTHGPQETQYF. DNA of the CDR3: TGTGCCAGCAGTTTTACCCATGGGCCCCAAGAGACCCAGTACTTC.

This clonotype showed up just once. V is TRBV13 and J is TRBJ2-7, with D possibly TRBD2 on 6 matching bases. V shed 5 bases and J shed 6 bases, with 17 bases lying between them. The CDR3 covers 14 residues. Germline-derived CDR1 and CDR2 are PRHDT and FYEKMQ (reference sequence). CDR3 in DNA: TGTGCCAGCAGCGCCAGGAGCGGGCGGGGCGAGCAGTACTTC. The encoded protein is CASSARSGRGEQYF.

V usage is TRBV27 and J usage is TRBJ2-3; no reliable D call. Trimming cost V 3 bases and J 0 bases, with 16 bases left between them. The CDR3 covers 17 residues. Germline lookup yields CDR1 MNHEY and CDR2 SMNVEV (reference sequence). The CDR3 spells CASSFVTAVLSTDTQYF. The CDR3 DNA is TGTGCCAGCAGTTTTGTCACCGCAGTCCTTAGCACAGATACGCAGTATTTT.

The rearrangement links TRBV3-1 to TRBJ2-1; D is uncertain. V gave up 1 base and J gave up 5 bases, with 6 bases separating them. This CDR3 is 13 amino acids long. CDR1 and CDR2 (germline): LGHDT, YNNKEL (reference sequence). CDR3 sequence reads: CASSQVSDNEQFF. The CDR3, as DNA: TGTGCCAGCAGCCAAGTTTCCGACAATGAGCAGTTCTTC.

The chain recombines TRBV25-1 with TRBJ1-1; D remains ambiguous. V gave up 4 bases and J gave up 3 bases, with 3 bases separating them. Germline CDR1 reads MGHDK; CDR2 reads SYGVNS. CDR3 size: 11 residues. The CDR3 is CASSAYTEAFF. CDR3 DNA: TGTGCCAGCAGTGCCTACACTGAAGCTTTCTTT.

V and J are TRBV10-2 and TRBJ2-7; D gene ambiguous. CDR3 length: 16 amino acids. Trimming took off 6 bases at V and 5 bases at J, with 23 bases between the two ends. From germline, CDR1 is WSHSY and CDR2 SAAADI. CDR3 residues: CASSLNVPGWSHEQYF. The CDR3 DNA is TGCGCCAGCAGCCTGAATGTTCCCGGATGGAGCCACGAGCAGTACTTC.

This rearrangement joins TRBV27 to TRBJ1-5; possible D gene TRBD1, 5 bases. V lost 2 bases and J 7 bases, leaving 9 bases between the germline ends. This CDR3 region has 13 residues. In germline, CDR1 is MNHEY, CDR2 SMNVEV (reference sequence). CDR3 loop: CASSLRGRQPQHF. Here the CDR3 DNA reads TGTGCCAGCAGTTTACGGGGACGCCAGCCCCAGCATTTT.

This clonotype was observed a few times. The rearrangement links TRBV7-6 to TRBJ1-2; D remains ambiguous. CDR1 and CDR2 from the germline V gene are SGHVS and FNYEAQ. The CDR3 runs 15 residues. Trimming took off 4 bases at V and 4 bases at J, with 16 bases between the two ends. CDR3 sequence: CASSSGQLRLYGYTF. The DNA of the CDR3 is TGTGCCAGCAGCTCCGGCCAGCTACGCCTCTATGGCTACACCTTC.

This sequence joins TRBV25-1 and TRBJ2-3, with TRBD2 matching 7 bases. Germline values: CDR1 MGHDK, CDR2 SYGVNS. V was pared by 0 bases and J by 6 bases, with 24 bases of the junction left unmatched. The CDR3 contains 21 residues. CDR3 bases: TGTGCCAGCAGTGAATATTTCCGGGGGGTTGATGTACTCCGCGGTGCGGATACGCAGTATTTT. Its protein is CASSEYFRGVDVLRGADTQYF.

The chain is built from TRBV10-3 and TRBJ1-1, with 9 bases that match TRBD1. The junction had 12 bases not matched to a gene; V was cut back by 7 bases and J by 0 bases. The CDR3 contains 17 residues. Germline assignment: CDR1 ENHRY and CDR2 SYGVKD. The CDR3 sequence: CAIIAVPGQGMNTEAFF. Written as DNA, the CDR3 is TGTGCCATCATCGCCGTCCCGGGACAGGGAATGAACACTGAAGCTTTCTTT.

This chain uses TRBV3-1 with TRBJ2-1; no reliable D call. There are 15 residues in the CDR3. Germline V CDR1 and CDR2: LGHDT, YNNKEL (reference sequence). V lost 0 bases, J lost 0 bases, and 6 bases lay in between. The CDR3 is CASSQDFSSYNEQFF. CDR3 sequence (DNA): TGTGCCAGCAGCCAAGACTTTAGCTCCTACAATGAGCAGTTCTTC.

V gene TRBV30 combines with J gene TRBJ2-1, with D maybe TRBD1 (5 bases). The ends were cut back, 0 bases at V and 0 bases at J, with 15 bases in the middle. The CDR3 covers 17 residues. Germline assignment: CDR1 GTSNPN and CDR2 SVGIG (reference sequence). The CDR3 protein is CAWSVSWGRSSYNEQFF. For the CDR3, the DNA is TGTGCCTGGAGTGTATCGTGGGGCCGGAGCTCCTACAATGAGCAGTTCTTC. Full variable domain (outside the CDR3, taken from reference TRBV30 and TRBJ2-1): SQTIHQWPATLVQPVGSPLSLECTVEGTSNPNLYWYRQAAGRGLQLLFYSVGIGQISSEVPQNLSASRPQDRQFILSSKKLLLSDSGFYLCAWSVSWGRSSYNEQFFGPGTRLTVL.

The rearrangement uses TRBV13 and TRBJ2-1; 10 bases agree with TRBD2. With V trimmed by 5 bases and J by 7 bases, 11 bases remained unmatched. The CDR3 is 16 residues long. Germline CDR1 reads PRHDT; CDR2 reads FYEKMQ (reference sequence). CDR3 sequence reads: CASSLNQASGSNEQFF. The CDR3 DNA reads TGTGCCAGCAGCCTCAACCAGGCTAGCGGGAGTAATGAGCAGTTCTTC.

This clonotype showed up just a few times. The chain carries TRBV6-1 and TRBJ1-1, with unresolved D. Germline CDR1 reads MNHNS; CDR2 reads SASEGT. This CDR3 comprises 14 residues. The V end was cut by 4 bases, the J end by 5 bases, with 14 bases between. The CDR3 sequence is CASSVRASVTEAFF. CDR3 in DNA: TGTGCCAGCAGTGTAAGGGCGTCGGTAACTGAAGCTTTCTTT.

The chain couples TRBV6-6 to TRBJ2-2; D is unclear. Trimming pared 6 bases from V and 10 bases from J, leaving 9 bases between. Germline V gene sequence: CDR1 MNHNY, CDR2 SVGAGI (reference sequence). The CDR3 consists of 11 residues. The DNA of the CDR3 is TGTGCCAGCAGCCTTGGTGTGGAGCTGTTTTTT. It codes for CASSLGVELFF.

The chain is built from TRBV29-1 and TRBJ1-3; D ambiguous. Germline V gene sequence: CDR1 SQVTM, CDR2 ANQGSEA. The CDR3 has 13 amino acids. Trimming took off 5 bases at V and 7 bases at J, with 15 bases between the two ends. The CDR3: CSVLGGVSNTIYF. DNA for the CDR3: TGCAGCGTTCTGGGCGGCGTTTCGAACACCATATATTTT.

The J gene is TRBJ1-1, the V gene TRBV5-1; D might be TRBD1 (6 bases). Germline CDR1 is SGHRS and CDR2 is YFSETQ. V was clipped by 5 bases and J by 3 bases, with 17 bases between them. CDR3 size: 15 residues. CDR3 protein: CASSLGARAYTEAFF. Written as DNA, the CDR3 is TGCGCCAGCAGTCTGGGGGCCCGGGCGTACACTGAAGCTTTCTTT.

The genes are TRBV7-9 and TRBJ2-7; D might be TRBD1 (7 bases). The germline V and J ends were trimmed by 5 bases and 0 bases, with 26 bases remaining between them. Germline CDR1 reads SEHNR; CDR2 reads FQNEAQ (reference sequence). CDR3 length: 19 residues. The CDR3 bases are TGTGCCAGCAGCCCTCCAGGGGGGAAACAGGGAGCTGCCTCCTACGAGCAGTACTTC. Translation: CASSPPGGKQGAASYEQYF.

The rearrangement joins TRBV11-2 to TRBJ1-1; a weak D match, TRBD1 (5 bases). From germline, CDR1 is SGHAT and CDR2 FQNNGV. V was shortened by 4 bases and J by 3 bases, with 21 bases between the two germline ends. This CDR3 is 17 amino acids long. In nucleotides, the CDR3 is TGTGCCAGCAGCTCCTACACTCCGTCGGGGCTCTACACTGAAGCTTTCTTT. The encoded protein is CASSSYTPSGLYTEAFF.

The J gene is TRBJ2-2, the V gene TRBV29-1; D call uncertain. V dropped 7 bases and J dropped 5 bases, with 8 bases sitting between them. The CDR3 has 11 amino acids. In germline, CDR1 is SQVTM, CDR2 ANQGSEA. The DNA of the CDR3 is TGCAGCGCCTTACAAACCGGGGAGCTGTTTTTT. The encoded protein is CSALQTGELFF.

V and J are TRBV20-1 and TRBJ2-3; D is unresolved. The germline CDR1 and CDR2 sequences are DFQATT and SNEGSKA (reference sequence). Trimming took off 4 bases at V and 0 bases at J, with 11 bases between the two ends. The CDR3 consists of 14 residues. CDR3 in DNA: TGCAGTGCTACGCCCGAGTTCAGCACAGATACGCAGTATTTT. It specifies CSATPEFSTDTQYF.

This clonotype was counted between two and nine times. CDR3 residues: CASSPFDRGGEAFF. For the CDR3, the DNA is TGTGCCAGCAGTCCGTTTGACAGGGGGGGGGAAGCTTTCTTT. The chain carries TRBV28 and TRBJ1-1, with 9 bases lining up with TRBD1. CDR1 and CDR2 (germline): MDHEN, SYDVKM. This CDR3 is built from 14 residues. With 5 bases clipped from V and 8 bases from J, the junction kept 9 bases outside the gene matches. The full variable domain, its missing parts supplied by reference TRBV28 and TRBJ1-1, is DVKVTQSSRYLVKRTGEKVFLECVQDMDHENMFWYRQDPGLGLRLIYFSYDVKMKEKGDIPEGYSVSREKKERFSLILESASTNQTSMYLCASSPFDRGGEAFFGQGTRLTVV.

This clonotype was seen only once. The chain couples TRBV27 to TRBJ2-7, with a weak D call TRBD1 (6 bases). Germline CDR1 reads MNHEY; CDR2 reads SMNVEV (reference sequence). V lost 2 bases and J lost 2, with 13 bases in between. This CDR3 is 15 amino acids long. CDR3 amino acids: CASSLVAGDPYEQYF. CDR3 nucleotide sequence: TGTGCCAGCAGTTTAGTGGCAGGGGACCCCTACGAGCAGTACTTC.

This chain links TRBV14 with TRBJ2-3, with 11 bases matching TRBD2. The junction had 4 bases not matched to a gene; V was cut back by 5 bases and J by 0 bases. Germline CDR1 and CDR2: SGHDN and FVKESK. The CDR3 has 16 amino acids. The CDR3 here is CASSTTSGDSTDTQYF. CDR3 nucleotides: TGTGCCAGCAGCACGACTAGCGGGGATAGCACAGATACGCAGTATTTT.

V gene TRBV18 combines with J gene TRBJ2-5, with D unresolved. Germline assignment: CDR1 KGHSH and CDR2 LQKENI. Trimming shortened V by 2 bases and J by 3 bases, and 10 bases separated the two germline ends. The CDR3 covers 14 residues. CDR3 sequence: CASSPWQDEETQYF. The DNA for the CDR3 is TGTGCCAGCTCACCATGGCAGGACGAAGAGACCCAGTACTTC.

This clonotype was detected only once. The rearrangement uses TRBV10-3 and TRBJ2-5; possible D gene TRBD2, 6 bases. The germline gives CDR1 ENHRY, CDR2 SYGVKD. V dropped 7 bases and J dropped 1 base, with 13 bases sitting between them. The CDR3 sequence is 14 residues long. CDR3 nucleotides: TGTGCCATCAACCGGGGGACTGGCCAAGAGACCCAGTACTTC. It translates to CAINRGTGQETQYF.

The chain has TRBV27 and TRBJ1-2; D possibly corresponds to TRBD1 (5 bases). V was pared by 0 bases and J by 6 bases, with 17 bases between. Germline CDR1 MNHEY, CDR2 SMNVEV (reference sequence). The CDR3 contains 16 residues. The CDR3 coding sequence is TGTGCCAGCAGTTTATCGACCCAGGGCCCTGGGGATGGCTACACCTTC. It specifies CASSLSTQGPGDGYTF.

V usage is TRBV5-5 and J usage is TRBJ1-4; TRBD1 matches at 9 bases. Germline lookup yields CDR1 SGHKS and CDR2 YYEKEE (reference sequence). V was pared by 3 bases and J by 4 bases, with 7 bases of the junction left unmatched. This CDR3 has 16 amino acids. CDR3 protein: CASSSVPGQGNEKLFF. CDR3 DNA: TGTGCCAGCAGCTCCGTTCCGGGACAGGGTAATGAAAAACTGTTTTTT.

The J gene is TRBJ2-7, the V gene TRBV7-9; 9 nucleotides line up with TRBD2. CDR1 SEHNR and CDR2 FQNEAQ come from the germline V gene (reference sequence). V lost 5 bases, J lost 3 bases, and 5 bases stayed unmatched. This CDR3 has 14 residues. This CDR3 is CASSGKTSGYEQYF. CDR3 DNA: TGTGCCAGCAGCGGGAAGACTAGCGGCTACGAGCAGTACTTC.